This T cell receptor beta chain was recorded in a study of blood T cell repertoires in COVID-19. Overall study context: The United States, Italy and Spain provided the acute and convalescent COVID-19 samples. From T cells, B-cell-depleted T cells, or PBMCs came the material, which was cDNA or gDNA.

Authors' processing steps: Amplifying reference gene primers gave estimates of nucleated cell counts. Data came from immunoSEQ multiplex PCR; TCRdb stores just in-frame clones and leaves some out. Clonal size and the V and J genes are those of that table, whereas D and trimming came from the DNA. This sample has fewer than 150,000 clones, with 86% found just once. Trimming at V came to 0 bases and at J to 4 bases, leaving 4 bases not matched to a gene. CDR3 size: 15 residues. Per the germline V gene, CDR1 is SGHNT and CDR2 is YYREEE (reference sequence). The chain carries TRBV5-4 and TRBJ2-5; 9 bases fit TRBD2. This sequence originates from a man between 65 and 79 years old who had recovered from COVID-19. Specimen: peripheral blood. The CDR3 here is CASSLGRGGTETQYF. The CDR3 DNA reads TGTGCCAGCAGCTTGGGGCGGGGGGGTACAGAGACCCAGTACTTC.